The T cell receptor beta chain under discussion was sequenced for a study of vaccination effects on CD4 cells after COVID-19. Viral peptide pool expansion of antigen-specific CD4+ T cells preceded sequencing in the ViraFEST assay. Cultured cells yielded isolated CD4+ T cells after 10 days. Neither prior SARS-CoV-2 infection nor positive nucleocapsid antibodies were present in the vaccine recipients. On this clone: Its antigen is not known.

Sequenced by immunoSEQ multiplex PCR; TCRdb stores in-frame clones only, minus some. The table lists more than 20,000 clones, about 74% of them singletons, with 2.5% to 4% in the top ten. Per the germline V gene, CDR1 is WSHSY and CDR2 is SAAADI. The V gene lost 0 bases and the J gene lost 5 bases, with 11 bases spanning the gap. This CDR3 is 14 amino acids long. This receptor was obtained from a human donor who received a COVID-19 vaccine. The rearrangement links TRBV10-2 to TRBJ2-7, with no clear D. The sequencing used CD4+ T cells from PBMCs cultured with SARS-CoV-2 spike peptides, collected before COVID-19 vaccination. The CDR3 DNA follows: TGCGCCAGCAGTGAGTCGCAGGCGTGGGACGAGCAGTACTTC. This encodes CASSESQAWDEQYF.